These 17 T cell receptor beta chains were sequenced from one sample in a study of post-analysis software for immune sequencing data. Every TCR beta cDNA library bore unique molecular identifiers. TCRdb independently ran MiXCR on the PCR reads; one entry per CDR3 protein. The table has roughly 870,000 distinct CDR3 sequences, 53% seen once. Whole-study findings and limits: Four to six TRBV segments appeared more often in patients than in controls, and TRBV5-6, TRBV5-1 and TRBV20-1 were among these.

For these receptors, no antigen is known. Sequencing was performed on blood. The source of these receptors is a girl aged 10-17 years with multiple sclerosis.

The chain links TRBV20-1 to TRBJ1-3, with TRBD1 matching 7 bases. Trimming removed 0 bases from V and 8 bases from J; junction bases left unmatched: 4. The germline V gene encodes CDR1 DFQATT and CDR2 SNEGSKA (reference sequence). The CDR3 runs to 13 residues. CDR3 DNA sequence: TGCAGTGCTAGAGAAACCCAGGGGGACACCATATATTTT. This translates into CSARETQGDTIYF.

The V gene is TRBV7-2, the J gene TRBJ1-5; 8 positions match TRBD1. Losses at the gene ends were 0 bases for V and 5 bases for J; bases not matched to a gene: 0. Germline loops: CDR1 SGHTA, CDR2 FQGNSA. The CDR3 runs 14 residues. CDR3 nucleotides: TGTGCCAGCAGCTTAGCACAGGGGGATCAGCCCCAGCATTTT. Encoded protein: CASSLAQGDQPQHF.

This clonotype was seen a few times. The chain carries TRBV6-1 and TRBJ2-7; 9 bases fit TRBD2. Germline values: CDR1 MNHNS, CDR2 SASEGT. The junction had 1 base not matched to a gene; V was cut back by 4 bases and J by 0 bases. The CDR3 covers 14 residues. This CDR3 reads CASSASGVSYEQYF. The CDR3 DNA follows: TGTGCCAGCAGTGCTAGCGGGGTCTCCTACGAGCAGTACTTC.

This clonotype was seen only a few times. The V call is TRBV12-3 or TRBV12-4, the J call TRBJ2-3, with D hard to call. V was trimmed by 5 bases and J by 0 bases, leaving 9 bases between them. CDR3 length: 14 amino acids. This CDR3 reads CASSLESSTDTQYF. CDR3 nucleotides: TGTGCCAGCAGTCTTGAATCTAGCACAGATACGCAGTATTTT.

The chain joins TRBV6-2 or TRBV6-3 to TRBJ2-4; 10 positions match TRBD2. The end of the DNA fits TRBJ2-7 better, so the J call may be wrong. Germline V lookup: CDR1 MNHEY, CDR2 SVGEGT. CDR3 length: 15 amino acids. Written as DNA, the CDR3 is TGTGCCAGCAGCCCCTCTAGCGGGAGTGTCGACGAGCAGTACTTC. Encoded protein: CASSPSSGSVDEQYF.

This sequence joins TRBV11-2 and TRBJ2-5; 7 nucleotides agree with TRBD2. The CDR3 runs to 14 residues. From germline, CDR1 is SGHAT and CDR2 FQNNGV. Losses at the gene ends were 5 bases for V and 5 bases for J; bases not matched to a gene: 8. The CDR3 here is CASSPQRGDETQYF. CDR3 nucleotides: TGTGCCAGCAGCCCCCAGCGGGGCGACGAGACCCAGTACTTC. The full variable domain, rest sourced from reference TRBV11-2 and TRBJ2-5, is EAGVAQSPRYKIIEKRQSVAFWCNPISGHATLYWYQQILGQGPKLLIQFQNNGVVDDSQLPKDRFSAERLKGVDSTLKIQPAKLEDSAVYLCASSPQRGDETQYFGPGTRLLVL.

This clonotype came up many times. CDR3 nucleotides: TGTGCCAGCAGCCCCGAACCTGAGGGCGGGGGTCACACAGATACGCAGTATTTT. Protein sequence: CASSPEPEGGGHTDTQYF. The chain combines TRBV4-2 with TRBJ2-3; 7 nucleotides match TRBD2. The junction had 15 bases not matched to a gene; V was cut back by 4 bases and J by 2 bases. Germline V gene lookup returns CDR1 LGHNA and CDR2 YNFKEQ. The CDR3 length is 18 residues.

This chain links TRBV6-5 with TRBJ1-1, with unresolved D. The CDR3 is 13 amino acids. V was trimmed by 4 bases and J by 0 bases, leaving 6 bases between them. In germline, CDR1 is MNHEY, CDR2 SVGAGI. CDR3 coding DNA: TGTGCCAGCAGTTTTCAGGTGAACACTGAAGCTTTCTTT. This codes for CASSFQVNTEAFF.

V and J are TRBV20-1 and TRBJ2-4; D may be TRBD2 (6 bases). In germline, CDR1 is DFQATT, CDR2 SNEGSKA (reference sequence). V dropped 3 bases and J dropped 10 bases, with 10 bases sitting between them. The CDR3 spans 11 residues. This CDR3 is CSAREGKIQYF. The CDR3 DNA sequence: TGCAGTGCTAGGGAGGGCAAAATTCAGTACTTC.

The chain joins TRBV7-6 to TRBJ2-6, with 8 bases lining up with TRBD1. The CDR3 has 19 amino acids. Germline V lookup: CDR1 SGHVS, CDR2 FNYEAQ. The trim removed 3 bases at V and 4 bases at J, leaving 14 bases unmatched. Written as DNA, the CDR3 is TGTGCCAGCAGCTTGGGGACAGGAACACGTGAAGTAGGGGCCAACGTCCTGACTTTC. This codes for CASSLGTGTREVGANVLTF.

This chain connects TRBV5-1 to TRBJ2-1, with TRBD2 as a possible D gene (6 bases). V lost 6 bases and J lost 2, with 9 bases in between. This CDR3 comprises 13 residues. CDR1 and CDR2 (germline): SGHRS, YFSETQ. The CDR3, as DNA: TGCGCCAGCACGGGAGTCGCCTACAATGAGCAGTTCTTC. Translation gives CASTGVAYNEQFF.

This chain connects TRBV27 to TRBJ2-7; the D is unclear. CDR3 length: 13 amino acids. Looked up from germline, CDR1 is MNHEY and CDR2 is SMNVEV (reference sequence). Between the trimmed V and J ends, which lost 4 bases and 0 bases, there was a span of 7 bases. The CDR3 spells CASSYRNSYEQYF. The CDR3 bases are TGTGCCAGCAGTTATAGGAACTCCTACGAGCAGTACTTC.

A word on this clonotype: Here the CDR3 omits its conserved ending phenylalanine or tryptophan, so a read error is the likely source. CDR3 amino acids: CASSQGGTEQYL. As DNA, the CDR3 is TGCGCCAGCAGCCAAGGCGGAACCGAGCAGTACCTC. The rearrangement links TRBV4-1 to TRBJ2-4; D not resolved. The DNA end favors TRBJ2-7, so the J call may be wrong. The CDR3 loop spans 12 amino acids. Germline V gene lookup returns CDR1 MGHRA and CDR2 YSYEKL.

A single count supports this clonotype. The V call is TRBV20-1, the J call TRBJ1-1; 9 nucleotides match TRBD1. The CDR3 totals 14 residues. V trimming: 6 bases; J trimming: 0 bases; junction bases outside the gene matches: 5. The V gene's germline CDR1 is DFQATT and CDR2 SNEGSKA (reference sequence). CDR3 amino acids: CSAMTGGVNTEAFF. CDR3 nucleotides: TGCAGTGCCATGACAGGGGGTGTGAACACTGAAGCTTTCTTT.

This clonotype was seen a few times. The rearrangement uses TRBV6-1 and TRBJ2-1, with 11 bases that match TRBD1. The CDR3 runs 19 residues. Germline CDR1 and CDR2: MNHNS and SASEGT. Losses at the gene ends were 6 bases for V and 4 bases for J; bases not matched to a gene: 17. DNA of the CDR3: TGTGCCAGCAGACATGACCAGGACAGGGGGCTCGATCGTTACAATGAGCAGTTCTTC. Translating it yields CASRHDQDRGLDRYNEQFF.

This clonotype was seen only a few times. The V and J genes are TRBV7-2 and TRBJ2-1; D is uncertain. V gave up 3 bases and J gave up 3 bases, with 12 bases separating them. Germline CDR1 reads SGHTA; CDR2 reads FQGNSA. The CDR3 covers 15 residues. CDR3 sequence (DNA): TGTGCCAGCAGCTTTACGTATCGGGTCTACAATGAGCAGTTCTTC. Its translation: CASSFTYRVYNEQFF.

This clonotype was recorded a few times. The chain is built from TRBV14 and TRBJ2-7; no definite D call. V lost 0 bases, J lost 7 bases, and 10 bases lay in between. CDR3 length equals 13 residues. In germline, CDR1 is SGHDN, CDR2 FVKESK. The chain's CDR3 is CASSQDLQREQYF. CDR3 in DNA: TGTGCCAGCAGCCAAGATTTACAGAGGGAGCAGTACTTC.